The 22 T cell receptor beta chains listed next were all sequenced from one sample in a study of CD8 T cells in Susac syndrome. An input of about 0.5 to 1 ug of RNA was subjected to reverse transcription using random hexamers. TCRdb ran MiXCR on the immunoSEQ multiplex PCR reads and lists one entry per CDR3 protein. This repertoire shows some 200,000 distinct CDR3 sequences, roughly 91% found once; its top ten account for about 0.09%. Sequencing was carried out using CD4+ T cells from PBMCs. Receptors were obtained from a human donor with Susac syndrome.

The V gene is TRBV27, the J gene TRBJ2-7, with 8 bases lining up with TRBD1. The J segment lost 3 bases and the V segment lost 6 bases, leaving 7 bases of the junction unmatched. Germline loops: CDR1 MNHEY, CDR2 SMNVEV (reference sequence). The CDR3 runs to 14 residues. The CDR3 DNA reads TGTGCCAGCAGATCCCCCGGGACAGGCTACGAGCAGTACTTC. Translating gives CASRSPGTGYEQYF.

The V and J genes are TRBV29-1 and TRBJ2-1; 14 bases fit TRBD2. The CDR3 loop spans 19 amino acids. Germline CDR1 SQVTM, CDR2 ANQGSEA. With 3 bases clipped from V and 8 bases from J, the junction kept 18 bases outside the gene matches. The CDR3 spells CSVDPLTSGRAGSLYEQFF. CDR3 DNA sequence: TGCAGCGTTGATCCCCTGACTAGCGGGAGGGCCGGATCTTTATATGAGCAGTTCTTC.

V is TRBV6-1 and J is TRBJ1-6, with D perhaps TRBD1 (5 bases). Germline V CDR1 and CDR2: MNHNS, SASEGT. The CDR3 loop spans 13 amino acids. Trimming removed 7 bases at V and 6 bases at J, with 10 bases between. The CDR3 nucleotides are TGTGCCAGCAAGGAGGGGAGTAATTCACCCCTCCACTTT. Its translation: CASKEGSNSPLHF.

The genes are TRBV18 and TRBJ1-1; a weak D match, TRBD1 (6 bases). Trimming left V 9 bases short and J 2 bases short, with 13 bases between. Germline CDR1 is KGHSH and CDR2 is LQKENI. The CDR3 is made up of 13 amino acids. CDR3 loop: CASRDTTNTEAFF. The DNA of the CDR3 is TGTGCCAGTAGGGACACGACTAACACTGAAGCTTTCTTT.

The J gene is TRBJ2-2, the V gene TRBV9; no definite D call. Germline CDR1 is SGDLS and CDR2 is YYNGEE. With 0 bases removed from V and 6 bases from J, the gap between germline ends came to 12 bases. This CDR3 is 15 amino acids long. CDR3 loop: CASSVEWDLAGELFF. The CDR3 DNA sequence: TGTGCCAGCAGCGTAGAATGGGATTTAGCCGGGGAGCTGTTTTTT.

The chain links TRBV7-8 to TRBJ1-6; 7 bases align to TRBD1. Germline assignment: CDR1 SGHVS and CDR2 FQNEAQ. The CDR3 length is 16 residues. The J segment lost 7 bases and the V segment lost 1 base, leaving 7 bases of the junction unmatched. CDR3 protein: CASSLEAQGNNSPLHF. CDR3 coding DNA: TGTGCCAGCAGCTTAGAGGCACAGGGGAACAATTCACCCCTCCACTTT.

The chain is built from TRBV27 and TRBJ2-5, with D perhaps matching TRBD2 (5 bases). The CDR3 is 12 residues long. V gave up 9 bases and J gave up 2 bases, with 10 bases separating them. The germline V gene encodes CDR1 MNHEY and CDR2 SMNVEV (reference sequence). The CDR3 reads CARRVLQETQYF. The CDR3 DNA reads TGTGCCAGGCGGGTGTTACAAGAGACCCAGTACTTC.

The rearrangement joins TRBV7-9 to TRBJ1-5, with D unresolved. Germline loops: CDR1 SEHNR, CDR2 FQNEAQ (reference sequence). V lost 5 bases and J lost 1, with 12 bases in between. CDR3 length: 15 amino acids. CDR3 residues: CASSPSGQSNQPQHF. The CDR3 DNA follows: TGTGCCAGCAGCCCAAGTGGCCAGAGCAATCAGCCCCAGCATTTT.

This chain links TRBV30 with TRBJ2-1; D gene uncertain. From germline, CDR1 is GTSNPN and CDR2 SVGIG (reference sequence). The CDR3 runs to 15 residues. V was clipped by 3 bases and J by 1 base, with 13 bases between them. The CDR3 bases are TGTGCCTGGAGCAATCTTGTGTTGTCCTACAATGAGCAGTTCTTC. Amino acids: CAWSNLVLSYNEQFF.

The chain joins TRBV9 to TRBJ2-2; D remains unclear. The CDR3 is 14 amino acids. Germline V CDR1 and CDR2: SGDLS, YYNGEE. The V end was cut by 4 bases, the J end by 6 bases, with 13 bases between. The chain's CDR3 is CASSLTLNSGELFF. The CDR3 DNA reads as TGTGCCAGCAGCCTGACCCTTAACTCCGGGGAGCTGTTTTTT.

The chain combines TRBV10-3 with TRBJ1-1, with unresolved D. Trimming left V 0 bases short and J 5 bases short, with 16 bases between. The CDR3 has 16 residues. Germline V gives CDR1 ENHRY, CDR2 SYGVKD. CDR3: CAISESRTATGTEAFF. The CDR3 DNA reads TGTGCCATCAGTGAGTCGAGGACGGCGACGGGAACTGAAGCTTTCTTT.

This sequence joins TRBV5-4 and TRBJ1-1; D might be TRBD1 (6 bases). Germline V gene sequence: CDR1 SGHNT, CDR2 YYREEE (reference sequence). CDR3 size: 16 residues. Trimming left V 3 bases short and J 5 bases short, with 20 bases between. CDR3 DNA sequence: TGTGCCAGCAGCTCCCTCTCGACAGGCCAGGGGACTGAAGCTTTCTTT. Protein sequence: CASSSLSTGQGTEAFF.

This sequence joins TRBV20-1 and TRBJ2-5; D gene ambiguous. Trimming took off 1 base at V and 1 base at J, with 4 bases between the two ends. From germline, CDR1 is DFQATT and CDR2 SNEGSKA (reference sequence). This CDR3 region has 12 residues. The DNA of the CDR3 is TGCAGTGCTAGAGCCAGCCAAGAGACCCAGTACTTC. Its translation is CSARASQETQYF.

J is TRBJ1-1 and V is TRBV20-1; 10 positions match TRBD1. The ends lost 3 bases at V and 2 bases at J; junction bases unmatched: 6. The CDR3 has 15 residues. Germline V CDR1 and CDR2: DFQATT, SNEGSKA (reference sequence). CDR3 in DNA: TGCAGTGCTAGCCCCGGGACAGGGGTAAACACTGAAGCTTTCTTT. Amino acids: CSASPGTGVNTEAFF.

The chain recombines TRBV6-1 with TRBJ2-1, with 12 bases matching TRBD2. Germline trimming cut 5 bases from V and 3 bases from J; bases unmatched to any gene: 8. CDR1 is MNHNS and CDR2 is SASEGT in the germline V gene. The CDR3 is made up of 17 amino acids. The CDR3 loop is CASSPSSGREGYNEQFF. DNA of the CDR3: TGTGCCAGCAGTCCGTCTAGCGGGAGGGAGGGCTACAATGAGCAGTTCTTC.

V and J are TRBV28 and TRBJ2-7; TRBD2 agrees at 10 bases. Trimming removed 4 bases from V and 3 bases from J; junction bases left unmatched: 9. The CDR3 runs to 16 residues. The V gene's germline CDR1 is MDHEN and CDR2 SYDVKM. CDR3 nucleotide sequence: TGTGCCAGCAGTTCAACGACGCTAGCGGGAGACTACGAGCAGTACTTC. Residues: CASSSTTLAGDYEQYF.

J is TRBJ2-7 and V is TRBV18; D gene ambiguous. The ends were cut back, 4 bases at V and 1 base at J, with 8 bases in the middle. Germline lookup yields CDR1 KGHSH and CDR2 LQKENI. The length of the CDR3 is 13 residues. The CDR3 spells CASSLGPSYEQYF. The DNA for the CDR3 is TGTGCCAGCTCACTCGGACCATCCTACGAGCAGTACTTC.

The chain links TRBV29-1 to TRBJ1-1; D ambiguous. This CDR3 is 13 amino acids long. Trimming took off 4 bases at V and 0 bases at J, with 9 bases between the two ends. CDR1 SQVTM and CDR2 ANQGSEA come from the germline V gene. The chain's CDR3 is CSVAQTMNTEAFF. The CDR3 DNA is TGCAGCGTTGCCCAGACCATGAACACTGAAGCTTTCTTT.

The CDR3 loop reads CASRSRLGPGKKLFF. The CDR3 DNA sequence: TGTGCCAGCAGATCCAGACTAGGTCCTGGGAAAAAACTGTTTTTT. The V and J genes are TRBV12-3 or TRBV12-4 and TRBJ1-4; D is uncertain. This CDR3 is 15 amino acids long. V lost 6 bases and J 9 bases, leaving 20 bases between the germline ends.

The gene calls are TRBV29-1 and TRBJ2-7; no clear D gene. The CDR3 runs 12 residues. The ends were cut back, 4 bases at V and 2 bases at J, with 9 bases in the middle. Germline CDR1 and CDR2: SQVTM and ANQGSEA. The CDR3 protein is CSVGTYTYEQYF. CDR3 coding DNA: TGCAGCGTTGGTACGTACACCTACGAGCAGTACTTC.

This clonotype was detected once. The V gene is TRBV5-5, the J gene TRBJ1-2; 7 bases match TRBD1. The V gene end was trimmed by 4 bases and the J gene end by 4 bases; junction bases not matched to a gene: 13. CDR1 SGHKS and CDR2 YYEKEE come from the germline V gene (reference sequence). The CDR3 length is 16 residues. The CDR3 coding sequence is TGTGCCAGCAGCCGCCAACAGGGGACGGAGGTCTATGGCTACACCTTC. It specifies CASSRQQGTEVYGYTF.

The CDR3 sequence: CASSGTGGPSYEQYF. In DNA, the CDR3 is TGTGCCAGCAGTGGAACAGGGGGCCCAAGCTACGAGCAGTACTTC. The chain has TRBV6-1 and TRBJ2-7, with 9 bases identical to TRBD1. This CDR3 contains 15 residues. From germline, CDR1 is MNHNS and CDR2 SASEGT. Trimming at V came to 4 bases and at J to 3 bases, leaving 7 bases not matched to a gene.